These 31 T cell receptor beta chains share one sample of origin, sequenced in a study of blood T cells in healthy people across ages. Alongside a J-beta primer mix, a sample-barcoded 5' primer served in a second PCR lasting about 7 to 11 cycles. MiXCR, run by TCRdb on the 5' RACE reads, gives a single entry per CDR3 protein. The sample shows 1.2 million to 1.5 million distinct CDR3 sequences, 42% of them seen only once. Sequenced input: blood. The receptor source for this set is a woman younger than 30 in good health.

At least ten counts were recorded for this clonotype. The junction does not match germline at one end; this may be a read error. This chain joins TRBV5-1 and TRBJ2-1; TRBD1 or TRBD2 may be the D gene (5 bases each). The CDR3 totals 15 residues. The germline V gene has CDR1 SGHRS and CDR2 YFSETQ. The CDR3: CASSLGTVSYNEQFF. CDR3 nucleotides: TGTGCCAGCAGTTTGGGGACCGTCTCCTACAATGAGCAGTTCTTC. The entire variable domain, with the rest obtained from reference TRBV5-1 and TRBJ2-1, is as follows: KAGVTQTPRYLIKTRGQQVTLSCSPISGHRSVSWYQQTPGQGLQFLFEYFSETQRNKGNFPGRFSGRQFSNSRSEMNVSTLELGDSALYLCASSLGTVSYNEQFFGPGTRLTVL.

This clonotype was picked up one time. The V gene is TRBV5-5, the J gene TRBJ2-7; 7 bases match TRBD1. The CDR3 totals 14 residues. Trimming took 4 bases from V and 7 from J; bases not matched to a gene: 11. Germline V gives CDR1 SGHKS, CDR2 YYEKEE (reference sequence). As DNA, the CDR3 is TGTGCCAGCAGCCCCCCGAGGGGGCTCGAAGAGCAGTACTTC. Protein product: CASSPPRGLEEQYF.

The chain employs TRBV25-1 and TRBJ1-2; D not resolved. Trimming took off 6 bases at V and 5 bases at J, with 13 bases between the two ends. The germline V gene has CDR1 MGHDK and CDR2 SYGVNS. The CDR3 consists of 13 residues. Here the CDR3 DNA reads TGTGCCAGCAGACCCCGAGGACGGTATGGCTACACCTTC. Residues: CASRPRGRYGYTF.

This clonotype has just a few counts. The chain joins TRBV12-3 or TRBV12-4 to TRBJ2-7; the match to TRBD2 covers 10 bases. V shed 6 bases, J shed 1 base, and the junction held 3 bases outside the gene matches. The CDR3 consists of 14 residues. CDR3 bases: TGTGCCAGCAGGGCGGGACTAGCGTCCTACGAGCAGTACTTC. Translating gives CASRAGLASYEQYF.

The V gene is TRBV2, the J gene TRBJ2-3, with a weak D call TRBD2 (5 bases). The CDR3 loop spans 16 amino acids. V lost 7 bases and J lost 2, with 19 bases in between. Germline V gives CDR1 SNHLY, CDR2 FYNNEI. CDR3 coding DNA: TGTGCCAGCAAGGTTGAAGTAGCGATCCTCACAGATACGCAGTATTTT. Translation gives CASKVEVAILTDTQYF. Complete variable domain (other parts from reference TRBV2 and TRBJ2-3): EPEVTQTPSHQVTQMGQEVILRCVPISNHLYFYWYRQILGQKVEFLVSFYNNEISEKSEIFDDQFSVERPDGSNFTLKIRSTKLEDSAMYFCASKVEVAILTDTQYFGPGTRLTVL.

This rearrangement joins TRBV6-5 to TRBJ2-3, with TRBD1 as a possible D gene (5 bases). The CDR3 extends over 18 amino acids. V dropped 2 bases and J dropped 0 bases, with 18 bases sitting between them. Germline CDR1 and CDR2: MNHEY and SVGAGI. Written as DNA, the CDR3 is TGTGCCAGCAGTTACATAGGGAACAGGTATCAGAGCACAGATACGCAGTATTTT. Translation gives CASSYIGNRYQSTDTQYF.

About this clonotype itself: The CDR3 end shows no conserved phenylalanine or tryptophan, and so a read error is likely. The rearrangement joins TRBV7-9 to TRBJ2-1; perhaps D is TRBD1 or TRBD2 (6 bases each). The CDR3 has 13 residues. Trimming stripped 7 bases from V and 7 bases from J, with 14 bases between. Looked up from germline, CDR1 is SEHNR and CDR2 is FQNEAQ (reference sequence). Here the CDR3 DNA reads TGTGCCAGCACCCTGCCGGGGGCAAATGAGCAGTTCTCC. Translating it yields CASTLPGANEQFS.

This chain uses TRBV10-2 with TRBJ2-7; TRBD2 aligns across 9 bases. Germline CDR1 WSHSY, CDR2 SAAADI. The CDR3 is made up of 14 amino acids. V lost 11 bases, J lost 3 bases, and 11 bases stayed unmatched. CDR3 sequence (DNA): TGCGCCTGCAACTCCGGGACTAGCTACTACGAGCAGTACTTC. It yields the protein CACNSGTSYYEQYF.

This clonotype was counted a few times. This sequence joins TRBV7-2 and TRBJ2-1; D remains unclear. The CDR3 covers 13 residues. The ends were cut back, 5 bases at V and 7 bases at J, with 12 bases in the middle. Per the germline V gene, CDR1 is SGHTA and CDR2 is FQGNSA. The CDR3 nucleotides read TGTGCCAGCAGCGCAACTTACCATAATGAGCAGTTCTTC. It codes for CASSATYHNEQFF.

This clonotype was counted a few times. This rearrangement joins TRBV9 to TRBJ1-2; D perhaps matches TRBD1 (6 bases). The CDR3 spans 17 residues. Looked up from germline, CDR1 is SGDLS and CDR2 is YYNGEE. Trimming left V 3 bases short and J 5 bases short, with 23 bases between. DNA for the CDR3: TGTGCCAGCAGCGCGAGCAAGGCTTTGGGGGCAGGATATGGCTACACCTTC. It encodes CASSASKALGAGYGYTF.

The chain recombines TRBV20-1 with TRBJ2-7, with TRBD2 as a possible D gene (6 bases). The V and J ends lost 6 bases and 2 bases respectively, with 14 bases between them. This CDR3 region has 13 residues. Germline assignment: CDR1 DFQATT and CDR2 SNEGSKA (reference sequence). The chain's CDR3 is CSAPGGPTYEQYF. CDR3 DNA sequence: TGCAGTGCCCCAGGAGGGCCCACCTACGAGCAGTACTTC.

The rearrangement joins TRBV4-1 to TRBJ2-7; 9 positions agree with TRBD2. Unmatched junction bases numbered 4, after V lost 1 base and J lost 3 bases. This CDR3 has 15 amino acids. The V gene's germline CDR1 is MGHRA and CDR2 YSYEKL. The CDR3 DNA reads as TGCGCCAGCAGCCAAGTGGCTAGCGGGGTCTACGAGCAGTACTTC. Translated: CASSQVASGVYEQYF.

The table lists this clonotype with a few counts. The chain joins TRBV25-1 to TRBJ1-2, with D perhaps TRBD1 (5 bases). Trimming shortened V by 4 bases and J by 6 bases, and 24 bases separated the two germline ends. There are 17 residues in the CDR3. Germline-derived CDR1 and CDR2 are MGHDK and SYGVNS. This CDR3 reads CASSGGDEQWSVDGYTF. The CDR3 bases are TGTGCCAGCAGTGGGGGCGACGAACAATGGAGCGTGGATGGCTACACCTTC.

This clonotype was seen a handful of times. This chain links TRBV15 with TRBJ1-4, with 7 bases fitting TRBD1. V was clipped by 9 bases and J by 4 bases; unmatched bases: 2. The CDR3 is 12 residues long. The germline CDR1 and CDR2 sequences are LNHNV and YYDKDF (reference sequence). As DNA, the CDR3 is TGTGCCACGGGACAGTATAATGAAAAACTGTTTTTT. Translation gives CATGQYNEKLFF.

This clonotype was detected only a few times. The chain is built from TRBV7-2 and TRBJ2-1, with D possibly being TRBD2 (6 bases). This CDR3 has 14 residues. V was cut by 7 bases and J by 10 bases, with 20 bases left in between. CDR1 is SGHTA, CDR2 FQGNSA, per germline. CDR3 amino acids: CASNHQGGVGEQFF. Here the CDR3 DNA reads TGTGCCAGCAACCACCAAGGCGGGGTCGGCGAGCAGTTCTTC.

The CDR3 region is CASSQDSRGYEQYF. As DNA, the CDR3 is TGTGCCAGCAGCCAAGATAGTCGGGGATACGAGCAGTACTTC. V usage is TRBV3-1 and J usage is TRBJ2-7, with D tentatively TRBD2 (5 bases). V lost 0 bases, J lost 4 bases, and 10 bases lay in between. Germline CDR1 is LGHDT and CDR2 is YNNKEL (reference sequence). The CDR3 is 14 residues long.

Notes on this clonotype: Germline and junction disagree at one end, which may indicate a read error. The chain couples TRBV6-1 to TRBJ2-1; 11 bases are shared with TRBD2. The CDR3 extends over 15 amino acids. Germline-derived CDR1 and CDR2 are MNHNS and SASEGT. CDR3 loop: CASTELAGGEGEQFF. CDR3 in DNA: TGTGCCAGCACTGAATTAGCGGGGGGGGAGGGTGAGCAGTTCTTC.

DNA for the CDR3: TGTGCCACCAGCTCCTTGACAGGGGCCCTCGGAGAGACCCAGTACTTC. The encoded protein is CATSSLTGALGETQYF. The J gene is TRBJ2-5, the V gene TRBV15; 8 positions agree with TRBD1. CDR3 length: 16 residues. In germline, CDR1 is LNHNV, CDR2 YYDKDF (reference sequence). V was pared by 5 bases and J by 4 bases, with 12 bases of the junction left unmatched.

V usage is TRBV9 and J usage is TRBJ1-1; D may be TRBD1 (6 bases). The CDR3 contains 14 residues. Between the trimmed V and J ends, which lost 2 bases and 10 bases, there was a span of 18 bases. Germline lookup yields CDR1 SGDLS and CDR2 YYNGEE. The CDR3 protein is CASSVGQGTLGAFF. The CDR3 DNA reads as TGTGCCAGCAGCGTGGGACAAGGAACACTAGGAGCTTTCTTT.

The chain couples TRBV11-3 to TRBJ2-1; 7 bases map to TRBD2. With V trimmed by 5 bases and J by 4 bases, 11 bases remained unmatched. From germline, CDR1 is SGHNT and CDR2 YENEEA. The CDR3 contains 16 residues. The CDR3 nucleotides read TGTGCCAGCAGCCCCGGCCGTAGCGGGCAATACAATGAGCAGTTCTTC. It is translated as CASSPGRSGQYNEQFF.

This clonotype showed up many times. V is TRBV6-1 and J is TRBJ2-1; D uncertain. The CDR3 is made up of 13 amino acids. The V end was cut by 10 bases, the J end by 9 bases, with 19 bases between. Germline V gives CDR1 MNHNS, CDR2 SASEGT. DNA of the CDR3: TGTGCCACCTCTTTTGAGGCACGCGGTGAGCAGTTCTTC. Translating gives CATSFEARGEQFF.

This clonotype has only a few counts. The chain combines TRBV28 with TRBJ1-5, with D possibly matching TRBD1 (5 bases). Germline CDR1 and CDR2: MDHEN and SYDVKM. V lost 5 bases and J 5 bases, leaving 7 bases between the germline ends. The CDR3 runs to 12 residues. The CDR3 nucleotides are TGTGCCAGCAGTATGGGGGATCAGCCCCAGCATTTT. Translation: CASSMGDQPQHF.

This clonotype occurred a few times. The chain links TRBV2 to TRBJ2-7, with D possibly being TRBD1 (5 bases). Germline V gene data show CDR1 as SNHLY and CDR2 as FYNNEI. There are 11 residues in the CDR3. The CDR3 DNA is TGTGCTAGGGGATCCAGGCTTGAGCAGTACTTC. The encoded protein is CARGSRLEQYF.

This clonotype was counted only a few times. This chain uses TRBV20-1 with TRBJ2-3; D is perhaps TRBD2 (6 bases). The V end lost 0 bases, the J end lost 2 bases, and 12 bases lay between the germline ends. Germline V gene sequence: CDR1 DFQATT, CDR2 SNEGSKA (reference sequence). CDR3 length equals 15 residues. The CDR3 loop reads CSARDRRESTDTQYF. The CDR3 nucleotides are TGCAGTGCTAGAGATCGGAGGGAGTCCACAGATACGCAGTATTTT.

This clonotype occurred a few times. The rearrangement joins TRBV7-9 to TRBJ2-3, with 7 bases fitting TRBD2. CDR1 is SEHNR and CDR2 is FQNEAQ in the germline V gene (reference sequence). The length of the CDR3 is 17 residues. With V trimmed by 0 bases and J by 0 bases, 6 bases remained unmatched. In DNA, the CDR3 is TGTGCCAGCAGCTTAGCGCGAGGTAGCGGGAGCACAGATACGCAGTATTTT. Protein product: CASSLARGSGSTDTQYF.

The chain couples TRBV5-1 to TRBJ2-1; 11 nucleotides agree with TRBD2. CDR3 length equals 17 residues. Germline loops: CDR1 SGHRS, CDR2 YFSETQ. V dropped 1 base and J dropped 5; count of bases not matched to a gene: 8. The CDR3 loop reads CASSLTSGSISHNEQFF. The CDR3 bases are TGCGCCAGCAGCTTGACTAGCGGGAGTATTTCCCACAATGAGCAGTTCTTC.

The chain has TRBV20-1 and TRBJ2-7; 7 nucleotides match TRBD2. There are 14 residues in the CDR3. With 3 bases clipped from V and 7 bases from J, the junction kept 12 bases outside the gene matches. Germline V gene sequence: CDR1 DFQATT, CDR2 SNEGSKA (reference sequence). CDR3 amino acids: CSARGTTRYNEQYF. The CDR3 DNA reads TGCAGTGCTAGGGGGACTACCCGATACAATGAGCAGTACTTC.

This chain joins TRBV20-1 and TRBJ2-5; 10 nucleotides agree with TRBD2. The J segment lost 11 bases and the V segment lost 6 bases, leaving 15 bases of the junction unmatched. Germline CDR1 DFQATT, CDR2 SNEGSKA (reference sequence). CDR3 length equals 14 residues. The CDR3 nucleotides read TGCAGTGCCACCAAAGCGACTAGCGGGTGCGGGCAGTACTTC. Protein: CSATKATSGCGQYF.

This clonotype was seen more than once but under ten times. Being one base from a much bigger clone, this may be a read error. The chain has TRBV29-1 and TRBJ2-1; the D call may be TRBD1 or TRBD2 (5 bases each). V lost 6 bases and J 13 bases, leaving 22 bases between the germline ends. Germline-derived CDR1 and CDR2 are SQVTM and ANQGSEA. The CDR3 has 13 residues. Here the CDR3 reads CSVSSGQGETQFF. In DNA, the CDR3 is TGCAGCGTGTCTTCGGGTCAGGGAGAGACCCAGTTCTTC.

The J gene is TRBJ2-7, the V gene TRBV14, with 13 bases fitting TRBD2. The CDR3 loop spans 15 amino acids. Unmatched junction bases numbered 8, after V lost 5 bases and J lost 7 bases. Germline V gene sequence: CDR1 SGHDN, CDR2 FVKESK. The CDR3 reads CASSYWTSGSGEQYF. CDR3 nucleotide sequence: TGTGCCAGCAGCTACTGGACTAGCGGGAGTGGGGAGCAGTACTTC.

This sequence joins TRBV12-3 or TRBV12-4 and TRBJ2-2; D unclear. CDR3 length equals 13 residues. The V and J ends lost 3 bases and 7 bases respectively, with 9 bases between them. The DNA for the CDR3 is TGTGCCAGCAGTTTTTTGGCCAACGGGGAGCTGTTTTTT. This translates into CASSFLANGELFF.